The 22 T cell receptor beta chains reported below all come from one sample, sequenced in a study of T cell responses to AZD1222 COVID-19 vaccine. TCRdb's copy holds only in-frame clones and misses some; the assay was immunoSEQ multiplex PCR. The repertoire holds about 120,000 clones, with about 89% as singletons. Sample: peripheral blood, taken on day 0 of AZD1222 vaccination. Every receptor here comes from an adult in good health.

The chain couples TRBV6-5 to TRBJ1-6; D uncertain. Per the germline V gene, CDR1 is MNHEY and CDR2 is SVGAGI. This CDR3 comprises 13 residues. Trimming pared 7 bases from V and 7 bases from J, leaving 11 bases between. The CDR3 region is CASTMELNSPLHF. The CDR3, as DNA: TGTGCCAGCACGATGGAATTAAATTCACCCCTCCACTTT.

This clone has just one count. The V call is TRBV19, the J call TRBJ1-6; the D gene is possibly TRBD1 (5 bases). Trimming pared 2 bases from V and 6 bases from J, leaving 8 bases between. Germline loops: CDR1 LNHDA, CDR2 SQIVND (reference sequence). CDR3 length: 14 residues. For the CDR3, the DNA is TGTGCCAGTAGTATAAGACAGTCTAATTCACCCCTCCACTTT. Its translation is CASSIRQSNSPLHF.

This clone turned up a few times. V is TRBV10-3 and J is TRBJ1-5; a weak D match, TRBD1 (5 bases). Germline CDR1 reads ENHRY; CDR2 reads SYGVKD. CDR3 size: 13 residues. With 6 bases removed from V and 10 bases from J, the gap between germline ends came to 16 bases. The CDR3 DNA follows: TGTGCCATCAGGGGGGACCAGCTGGTTCCCCAGCATTTT. Translating gives CAIRGDQLVPQHF.

This rearrangement joins TRBV19 to TRBJ2-7; D possibly corresponds to TRBD1 (6 bases). Germline CDR1 is LNHDA and CDR2 is SQIVND (reference sequence). The CDR3 consists of 14 residues. V was shortened by 2 bases and J by 3 bases, with 11 bases between the two germline ends. CDR3 DNA: TGTGCCAGTAGTATAAGACAGGACCTCTACGAGCAGTACTTC. Protein sequence: CASSIRQDLYEQYF.

This chain joins TRBV29-1 and TRBJ2-2, with TRBD1 identical over 7 bases. CDR3 length equals 15 residues. V lost 6 bases to trimming and J lost 6 bases; unmatched junction nucleotides: 13. CDR1 is SQVTM and CDR2 is ANQGSEA in the germline V gene. The CDR3 DNA follows: TGCAGCGTCCCCACGCTCCGGCAGGGGGCCGGGGAGCTGTTTTTT. Its protein is CSVPTLRQGAGELFF.

This CDR3 reads CASSMGGAGELFF. The CDR3 region has the DNA TGTGCCAGTAGTATGGGAGGGGCCGGGGAGCTGTTTTTT. The chain joins TRBV19 to TRBJ2-2, with 7 bases matching TRBD2. The CDR3 has 13 residues. J lost 6 bases, V lost 3 bases, and 1 base had no gene match. Germline loops: CDR1 LNHDA, CDR2 SQIVND (reference sequence).

This chain connects TRBV7-9 to TRBJ1-2; 7 bases are a match to TRBD1. From germline, CDR1 is SEHNR and CDR2 FQNEAQ (reference sequence). The CDR3 length is 13 residues. V trimming: 7 bases; J trimming: 1 base; junction bases outside the gene matches: 3. The CDR3 loop reads CASNRDSNYGYTF. In DNA, the CDR3 is TGTGCCAGCAACCGGGACAGTAACTATGGCTACACCTTC. Together with reference TRBV7-9 and TRBJ1-2, the CDR3 gives the full variable domain: DTGVSQNPRHKITKRGQNVTFRCDPISEHNRLYWYRQTLGQGPEFLTYFQNEAQLEKSRLLSDRFSAERPKGSFSTLEIQRTEQGDSAMYLCASNRDSNYGYTFGSGTRLTVV.

The chain combines TRBV6-6 with TRBJ1-1; 7 positions agree with TRBD1. The CDR3 contains 15 residues. Trimming at V came to 0 bases and at J to 4 bases, leaving 5 bases not matched to a gene. In germline, CDR1 is MNHNY, CDR2 SVGAGI (reference sequence). The CDR3 sequence is CASSYSSRQGTEAFF. In nucleotides, the CDR3 is TGTGCCAGCAGTTACTCGAGTAGACAGGGCACTGAAGCTTTCTTT.

The chain carries TRBV6-1 and TRBJ1-2; TRBD1 agrees at 7 bases. Germline CDR1 reads MNHNS; CDR2 reads SASEGT. The CDR3 consists of 14 residues. The ends lost 5 bases at V and 8 bases at J; junction bases unmatched: 11. CDR3 residues: CASSSGTALGGYTF. CDR3 nucleotides: TGTGCCAGCAGTTCGGGGACAGCTCTTGGGGGCTACACCTTC.

The chain carries TRBV11-2 and TRBJ2-5; TRBD1 matches at 7 bases. Germline values: CDR1 SGHAT, CDR2 FQNNGV. This CDR3 comprises 16 residues. With 7 bases clipped from V and 3 bases from J, the junction kept 14 bases outside the gene matches. CDR3 residues: CASTYPWATGEETQYF. The CDR3 DNA follows: TGTGCCAGCACCTACCCGTGGGCAACAGGGGAAGAGACCCAGTACTTC.

For this clone: The sample holds other DNA sequences that translate to the same CDR3. CDR3 amino acids: CASSSLATGELFF. The CDR3 bases are TGTGCCAGCAGTTCGCTAGCTACCGGGGAGCTGTTTTTT. V gene TRBV12-3 or TRBV12-4 combines with J gene TRBJ2-2; D might be TRBD2 (5 bases). This CDR3 contains 13 residues. The V end was cut by 4 bases, the J end by 5 bases, with 8 bases between.

The chain employs TRBV29-1 and TRBJ2-5, with TRBD1 as a possible D gene (6 bases). Trimming left V 3 bases short and J 0 bases short, with 17 bases between. The CDR3 runs to 16 residues. CDR1 SQVTM and CDR2 ANQGSEA come from the germline V gene. In DNA form, the CDR3 reads TGCAGCGTTGATGCCATATCCGACAGGTACCAAGAGACCCAGTACTTC. Its protein product is CSVDAISDRYQETQYF.

The chain carries TRBV3-1 (or the pseudogene TRBV3-2) and TRBJ1-3; the D is unclear. Trimming shortened V by 6 bases and J by 5 bases, and 5 bases separated the two germline ends. The CDR3 has 11 amino acids. Germline CDR1 reads LGHDT; CDR2 reads YNNKEL (reference sequence). The CDR3 DNA sequence: TGTGCCAGCAGTCAAAGAAACACCATATATTTT. It specifies CASSQRNTIYF.

The chain has TRBV5-1 and TRBJ1-3; possibly TRBD1 for D (5 bases). With 7 bases removed from V and 0 bases from J, the gap between germline ends came to 17 bases. Germline V CDR1 and CDR2: SGHRS, YFSETQ. The length of the CDR3 is 16 residues. In nucleotides, the CDR3 is TGCGCCAGCTGTTCTTTACAGGATCCCTCTGGAAACACCATATATTTT. Its translation: CASCSLQDPSGNTIYF. The complete variable domain, with remaining parts taken from reference TRBV5-1 and TRBJ1-3, reads KAGVTQTPRYLIKTRGQQVTLSCSPISGHRSVSWYQQTPGQGLQFLFEYFSETQRNKGNFPGRFSGRQFSNSRSEMNVSTLELGDSALYLCASCSLQDPSGNTIYFGEGSWLTVV.

V gene TRBV5-6 combines with J gene TRBJ2-3; D not resolved. Looked up from germline, CDR1 is SGHDT and CDR2 is YYEEEE. The CDR3 spans 13 residues. The V end was cut by 5 bases, the J end by 0 bases, with 7 bases between. CDR3 region: CASSSLSTDTQYF. The CDR3 region has the DNA TGTGCCAGCAGTTCCCTAAGCACAGATACGCAGTATTTT.

A word on this clone: Other DNA variants within this sample encode the same CDR3. The rearrangement links TRBV18 to TRBJ1-5; D is unclear. The V gene lost 3 bases and the J gene lost 2 bases, with 5 bases spanning the gap. The CDR3 extends over 13 amino acids. CDR1 is KGHSH, CDR2 LQKENI, per germline. CDR3 protein: CASSPGGNQPQHF. The CDR3 DNA is TGTGCCAGCTCACCGGGTGGCAATCAGCCCCAGCATTTT.

This rearrangement joins TRBV28 to TRBJ1-2, with D perhaps TRBD1 (5 bases). V lost 6 bases and J lost 6, with 14 bases in between. Germline CDR1 reads MDHEN; CDR2 reads SYDVKM. There are 13 residues in the CDR3. The CDR3 nucleotides are TGTGCCAGCAGCCGCGGGGGGTCAAATGGCTACACCTTC. This gives the protein CASSRGGSNGYTF.

The chain joins TRBV30 to TRBJ2-7; maybe TRBD1 (6 bases). The V and J ends lost 3 bases and 5 bases respectively, with 17 bases between them. This CDR3 spans 14 amino acids. Germline-derived CDR1 and CDR2 are GTSNPN and SVGIG (reference sequence). CDR3 bases: TGTGCCTGGAGCGAGATTACACAGGGTAACGAGCAGTACTTC. Translating gives CAWSEITQGNEQYF. The full variable domain, with the rest looked up from reference TRBV30 and TRBJ2-7, is SQTIHQWPATLVQPVGSPLSLECTVEGTSNPNLYWYRQAAGRGLQLLFYSVGIGQISSEVPQNLSASRPQDRQFILSSKKLLLSDSGFYLCAWSEITQGNEQYFGPGTRLTVT.

V and J are TRBV27 and TRBJ1-2; 8 bases align to TRBD1. The V and J ends lost 1 base and 8 bases, in that order; junction bases with no gene match: 6. This CDR3 spans 14 amino acids. CDR1 and CDR2 (germline): MNHEY, SMNVEV (reference sequence). Written as DNA, the CDR3 is TGTGCCAGCAGTTTATACCAACAGGGGGAGGGCTACACCTTC. This sequence encodes CASSLYQQGEGYTF.

This clone is a singleton in its sample. The chain employs TRBV6-5 and TRBJ1-5; TRBD1 matches at 7 bases. Germline CDR1 reads MNHEY; CDR2 reads SVGAGI. The CDR3 has 15 residues. The V and J ends lost 5 bases and 5 bases, in that order; junction bases with no gene match: 9. The CDR3 nucleotides read TGTGCCAGCAGTAACGACAGGGCGGGGGATCAGCCCCAGCATTTT. It is translated as CASSNDRAGDQPQHF.

The chain has TRBV19 and TRBJ1-3; a possible D gene is TRBD1 (5 bases). The V and J ends lost 3 bases and 3 bases respectively, with 15 bases between them. The CDR3 loop spans 16 amino acids. Per germline, CDR1 LNHDA and CDR2 SQIVND (reference sequence). The CDR3 is CASSMDTRDFGNTIYF. The CDR3 nucleotides are TGTGCCAGTAGTATGGATACCCGGGACTTTGGAAACACCATATATTTT.

This clone is a singleton in its sample. This sequence joins TRBV19 and TRBJ2-3; D uncertain. The germline gives CDR1 LNHDA, CDR2 SQIVND (reference sequence). V lost 8 bases and J 6 bases, leaving 12 bases between the germline ends. The CDR3 spans 12 residues. CDR3 loop: CASAARWDTQYF. CDR3 DNA: TGTGCCAGTGCCGCTCGTTGGGATACGCAGTATTTT.